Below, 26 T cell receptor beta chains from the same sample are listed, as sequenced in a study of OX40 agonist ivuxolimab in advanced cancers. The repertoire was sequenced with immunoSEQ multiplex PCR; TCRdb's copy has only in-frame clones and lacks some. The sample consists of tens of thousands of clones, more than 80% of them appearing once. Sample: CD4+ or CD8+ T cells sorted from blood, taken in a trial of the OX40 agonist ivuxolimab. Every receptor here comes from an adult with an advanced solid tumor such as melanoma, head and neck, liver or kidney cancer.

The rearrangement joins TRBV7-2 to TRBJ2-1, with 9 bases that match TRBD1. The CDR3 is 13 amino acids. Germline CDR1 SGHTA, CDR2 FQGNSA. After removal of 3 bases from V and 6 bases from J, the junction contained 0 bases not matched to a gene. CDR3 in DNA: TGTGCCAGCAGCTTGGACAGGGGCAATGAGCAGTTCTTC. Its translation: CASSLDRGNEQFF.

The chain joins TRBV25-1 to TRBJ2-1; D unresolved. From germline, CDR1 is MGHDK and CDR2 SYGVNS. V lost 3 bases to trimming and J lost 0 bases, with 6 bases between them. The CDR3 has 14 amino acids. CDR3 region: CASSETTSYNEQFF. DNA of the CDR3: TGTGCCAGCAGTGAGACCACCTCCTACAATGAGCAGTTCTTC.

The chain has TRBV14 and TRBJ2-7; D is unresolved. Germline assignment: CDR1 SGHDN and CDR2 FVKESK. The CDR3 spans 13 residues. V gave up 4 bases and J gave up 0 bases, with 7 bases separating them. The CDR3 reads CASSRADSYEQYF. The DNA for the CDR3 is TGTGCCAGCAGCCGCGCGGACTCCTACGAGCAGTACTTC.

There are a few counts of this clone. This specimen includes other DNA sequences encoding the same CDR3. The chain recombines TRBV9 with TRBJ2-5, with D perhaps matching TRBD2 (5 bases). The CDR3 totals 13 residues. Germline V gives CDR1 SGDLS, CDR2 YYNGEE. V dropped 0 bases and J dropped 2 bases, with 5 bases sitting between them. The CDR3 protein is CASSVGGQETQYF. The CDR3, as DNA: TGTGCCAGCAGCGTAGGCGGGCAAGAGACCCAGTACTTC.

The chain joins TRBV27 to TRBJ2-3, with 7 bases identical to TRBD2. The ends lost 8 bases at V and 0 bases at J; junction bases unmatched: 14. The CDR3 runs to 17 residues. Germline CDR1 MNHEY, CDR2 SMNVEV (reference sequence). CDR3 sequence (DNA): TGTGCCAGCGTAGGGGTAGCGGGCAGAACTAGCACAGATACGCAGTATTTT. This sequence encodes CASVGVAGRTSTDTQYF.

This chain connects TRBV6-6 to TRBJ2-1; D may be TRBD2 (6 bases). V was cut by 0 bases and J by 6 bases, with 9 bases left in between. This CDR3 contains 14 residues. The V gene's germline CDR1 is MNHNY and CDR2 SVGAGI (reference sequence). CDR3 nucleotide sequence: TGTGCCAGCAGTTACTCGGCGGAGGGCAATGAGCAGTTCTTC. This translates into CASSYSAEGNEQFF.

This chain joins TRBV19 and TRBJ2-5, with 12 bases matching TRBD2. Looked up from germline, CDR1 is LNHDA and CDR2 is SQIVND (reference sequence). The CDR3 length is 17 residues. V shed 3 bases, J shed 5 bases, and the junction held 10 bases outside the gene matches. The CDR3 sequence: CASSIGTSGLGGETQYF. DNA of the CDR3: TGTGCCAGTAGTATTGGGACTAGCGGGCTGGGAGGCGAGACCCAGTACTTC.

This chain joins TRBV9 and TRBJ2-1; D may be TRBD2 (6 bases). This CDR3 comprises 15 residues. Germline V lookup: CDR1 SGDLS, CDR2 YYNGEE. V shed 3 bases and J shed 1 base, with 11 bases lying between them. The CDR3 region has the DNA TGTGCCAGCAGCGGGGGGGAGTGGTCCTACAATGAGCAGTTCTTC. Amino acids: CASSGGEWSYNEQFF.

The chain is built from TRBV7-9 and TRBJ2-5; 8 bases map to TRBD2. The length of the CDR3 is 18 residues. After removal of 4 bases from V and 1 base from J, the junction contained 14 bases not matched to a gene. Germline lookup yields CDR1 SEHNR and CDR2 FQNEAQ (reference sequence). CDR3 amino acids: CASSSGTSGWEGQETQYF. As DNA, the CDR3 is TGTGCCAGCAGCTCAGGGACTAGTGGTTGGGAGGGCCAAGAGACCCAGTACTTC. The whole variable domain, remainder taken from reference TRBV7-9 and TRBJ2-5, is DTGVSQNPRHKITKRGQNVTFRCDPISEHNRLYWYRQTLGQGPEFLTYFQNEAQLEKSRLLSDRFSAERPKGSFSTLEIQRTEQGDSAMYLCASSSGTSGWEGQETQYFGPGTRLLVL.

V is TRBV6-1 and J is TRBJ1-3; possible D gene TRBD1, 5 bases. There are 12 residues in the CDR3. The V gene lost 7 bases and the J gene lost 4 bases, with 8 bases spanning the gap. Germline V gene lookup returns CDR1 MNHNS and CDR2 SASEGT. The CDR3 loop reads CASTGSGNTIYF. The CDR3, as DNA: TGTGCCAGCACAGGGTCGGGAAACACCATATATTTT.

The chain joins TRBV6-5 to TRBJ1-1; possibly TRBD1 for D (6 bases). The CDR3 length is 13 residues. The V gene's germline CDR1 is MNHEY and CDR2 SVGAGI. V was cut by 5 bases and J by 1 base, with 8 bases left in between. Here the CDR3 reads CASSRGRNTEAFF. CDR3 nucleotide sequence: TGTGCCAGCAGTAGGGGGAGGAACACTGAAGCTTTCTTT.

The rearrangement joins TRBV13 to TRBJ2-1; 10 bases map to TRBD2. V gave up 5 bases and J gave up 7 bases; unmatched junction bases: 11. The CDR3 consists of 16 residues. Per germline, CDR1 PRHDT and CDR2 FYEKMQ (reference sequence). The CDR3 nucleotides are TGTGCCAGCAGCATTCGAAGCGGGAGGGCCTGGAATGAGCAGTTCTTC. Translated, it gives CASSIRSGRAWNEQFF. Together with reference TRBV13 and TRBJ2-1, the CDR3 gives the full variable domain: AAGVIQSPRHLIKEKRETATLKCYPIPRHDTVYWYQQGPGQDPQFLISFYEKMQSDKGSIPDRFSAQQFSDYHSELNMSSLELGDSALYFCASSIRSGRAWNEQFFGPGTRLTVL.

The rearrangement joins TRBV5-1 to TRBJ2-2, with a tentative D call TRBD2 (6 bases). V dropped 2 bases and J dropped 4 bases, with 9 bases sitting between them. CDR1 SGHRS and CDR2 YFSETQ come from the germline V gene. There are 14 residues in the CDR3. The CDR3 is CASSFLTSTGELFF. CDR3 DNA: TGCGCCAGCAGCTTTTTGACTAGCACCGGGGAGCTGTTTTTT.

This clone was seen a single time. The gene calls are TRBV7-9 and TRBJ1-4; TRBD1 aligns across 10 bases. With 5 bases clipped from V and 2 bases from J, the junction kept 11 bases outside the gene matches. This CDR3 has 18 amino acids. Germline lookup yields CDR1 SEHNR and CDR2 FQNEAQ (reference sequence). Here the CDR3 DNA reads TGTGCCAGCAGCCAGGGACAGGGGAGAGGCGGGACTAATGAAAAACTGTTTTTT. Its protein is CASSQGQGRGGTNEKLFF.

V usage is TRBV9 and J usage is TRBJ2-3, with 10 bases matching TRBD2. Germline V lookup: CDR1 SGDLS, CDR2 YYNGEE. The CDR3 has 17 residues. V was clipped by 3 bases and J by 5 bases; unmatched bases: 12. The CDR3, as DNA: TGTGCCAGCAGCGCCCAAGGGGCTAGCGGGAGAGGAGATACGCAGTATTTT. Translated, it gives CASSAQGASGRGDTQYF. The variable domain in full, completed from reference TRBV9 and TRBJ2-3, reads DSGVTQTPKHLITATGQRVTLRCSPRSGDLSVYWYQQSLDQGLQFLIQYYNGEERAKGNILERFSAQQFPDLHSELNLSSLELGDSALYFCASSAQGASGRGDTQYFGPGTRLTVL.

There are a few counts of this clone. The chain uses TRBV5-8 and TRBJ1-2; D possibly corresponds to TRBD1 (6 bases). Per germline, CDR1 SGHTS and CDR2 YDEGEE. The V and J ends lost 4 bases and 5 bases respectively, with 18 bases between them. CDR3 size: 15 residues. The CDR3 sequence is CASSPWTAWGYGYTF. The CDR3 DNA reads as TGTGCCAGCAGCCCCTGGACAGCCTGGGGGTATGGCTACACCTTC.

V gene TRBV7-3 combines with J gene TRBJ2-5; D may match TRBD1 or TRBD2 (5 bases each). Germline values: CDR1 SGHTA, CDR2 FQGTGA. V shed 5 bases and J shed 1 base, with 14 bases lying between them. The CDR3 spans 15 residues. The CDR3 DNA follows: TGTGCCAGCAGCACCTACGGGACGGTCCAAGAGACCCAGTACTTC. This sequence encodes CASSTYGTVQETQYF.

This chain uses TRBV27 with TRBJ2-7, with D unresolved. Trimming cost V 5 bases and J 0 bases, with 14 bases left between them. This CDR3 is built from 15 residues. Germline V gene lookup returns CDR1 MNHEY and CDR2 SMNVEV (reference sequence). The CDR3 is CASSGWRYASYEQYV. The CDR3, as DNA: TGTGCCAGCAGTGGTTGGCGCTACGCCTCCTACGAGCAGTACGTC.

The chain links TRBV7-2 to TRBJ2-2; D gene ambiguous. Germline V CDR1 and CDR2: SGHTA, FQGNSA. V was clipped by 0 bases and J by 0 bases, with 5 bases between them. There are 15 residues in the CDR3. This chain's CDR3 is CASSLASTNTGELFF. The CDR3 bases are TGTGCCAGCAGCTTAGCGTCCACGAACACCGGGGAGCTGTTTTTT.

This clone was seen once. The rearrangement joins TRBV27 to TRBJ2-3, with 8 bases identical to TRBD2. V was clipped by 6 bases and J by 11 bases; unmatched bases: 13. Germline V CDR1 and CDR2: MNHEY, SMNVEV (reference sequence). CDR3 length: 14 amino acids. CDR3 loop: CASRASGSPQKQYF. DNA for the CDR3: TGTGCCAGCAGGGCGAGCGGGAGCCCCCAAAAGCAGTATTTT.

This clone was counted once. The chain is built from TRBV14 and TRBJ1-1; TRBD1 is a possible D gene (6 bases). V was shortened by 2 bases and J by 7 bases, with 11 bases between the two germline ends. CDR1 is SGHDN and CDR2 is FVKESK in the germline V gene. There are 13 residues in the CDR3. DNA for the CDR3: TGTGCCAGCAGCCAATCCCGGACAGTTGAAGCTTTCTTT. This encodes CASSQSRTVEAFF.

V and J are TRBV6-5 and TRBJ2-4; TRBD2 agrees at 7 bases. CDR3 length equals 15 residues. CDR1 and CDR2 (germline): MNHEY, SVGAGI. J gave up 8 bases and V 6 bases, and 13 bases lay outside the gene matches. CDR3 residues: CASSQGVAGVDIQYF. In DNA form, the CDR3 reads TGTGCCAGCAGCCAAGGGGTGGCGGGAGTGGACATTCAGTACTTC.

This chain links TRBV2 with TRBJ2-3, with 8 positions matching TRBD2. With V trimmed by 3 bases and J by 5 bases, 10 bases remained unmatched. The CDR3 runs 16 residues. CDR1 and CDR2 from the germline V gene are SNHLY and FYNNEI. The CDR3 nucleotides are TGTGCCAGCAGTGATCGACTAGCGCGAGAGGGAGATACGCAGTATTTT. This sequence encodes CASSDRLAREGDTQYF.

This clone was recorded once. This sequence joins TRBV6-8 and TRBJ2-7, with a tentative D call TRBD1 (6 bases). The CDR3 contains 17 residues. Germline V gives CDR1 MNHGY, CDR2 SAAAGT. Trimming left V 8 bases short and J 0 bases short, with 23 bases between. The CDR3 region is CASPRRGRTASSYEQYF. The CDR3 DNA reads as TGTGCCAGCCCCAGAAGGGGAAGGACAGCGAGCTCCTACGAGCAGTACTTC.

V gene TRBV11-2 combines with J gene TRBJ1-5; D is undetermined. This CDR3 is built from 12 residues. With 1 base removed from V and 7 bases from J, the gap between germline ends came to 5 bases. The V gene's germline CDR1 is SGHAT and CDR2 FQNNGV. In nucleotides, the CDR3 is TGTGCCAGCAGCTTAGGCGGACAGCCCCAGCATTTT. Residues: CASSLGGQPQHF.

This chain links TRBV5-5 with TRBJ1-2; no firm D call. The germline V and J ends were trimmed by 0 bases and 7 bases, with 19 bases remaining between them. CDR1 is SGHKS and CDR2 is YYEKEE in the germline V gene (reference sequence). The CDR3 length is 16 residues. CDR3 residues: CASSLEVGTAGSGYTF. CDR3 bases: TGTGCCAGCAGCTTGGAGGTTGGCACAGCGGGCTCTGGCTACACCTTC.